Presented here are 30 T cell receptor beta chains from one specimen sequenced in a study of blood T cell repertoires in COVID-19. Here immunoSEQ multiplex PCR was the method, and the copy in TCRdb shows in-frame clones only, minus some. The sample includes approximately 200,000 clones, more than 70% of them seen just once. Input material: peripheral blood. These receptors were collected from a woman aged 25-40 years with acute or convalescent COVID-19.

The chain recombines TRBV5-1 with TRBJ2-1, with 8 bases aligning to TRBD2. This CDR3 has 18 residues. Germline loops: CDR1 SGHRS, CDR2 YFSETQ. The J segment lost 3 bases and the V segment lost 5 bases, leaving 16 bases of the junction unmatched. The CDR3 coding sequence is TGCGCCAGCAGGACCGGGACTAGTACCCTCCCCCTCTACAATGAGCAGTTCTTC. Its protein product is CASRTGTSTLPLYNEQFF.

CDR3 amino acids: CASRRTLSKDQETQYF. The CDR3 coding sequence is TGTGCCAGCAGGAGGACTCTCAGTAAAGACCAAGAGACCCAGTACTTC. V and J are TRBV2 and TRBJ2-5; D possibly corresponds to TRBD2 (5 bases). Germline V lookup: CDR1 SNHLY, CDR2 FYNNEI. This CDR3 has 16 residues. V lost 6 bases, J lost 0 bases, and 17 bases lay in between.

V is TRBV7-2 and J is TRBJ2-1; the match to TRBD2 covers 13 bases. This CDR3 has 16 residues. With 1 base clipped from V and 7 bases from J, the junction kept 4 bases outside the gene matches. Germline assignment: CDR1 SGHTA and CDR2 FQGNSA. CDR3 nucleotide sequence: TGTGCCAGCAGCTTAGAAGGGACTAGCGGGACAAATGAGCAGTTCTTC. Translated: CASSLEGTSGTNEQFF.

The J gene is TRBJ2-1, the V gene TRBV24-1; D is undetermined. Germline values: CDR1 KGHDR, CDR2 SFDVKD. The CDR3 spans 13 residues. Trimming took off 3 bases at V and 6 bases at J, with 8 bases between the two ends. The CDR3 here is CATSDPVLNEQFF. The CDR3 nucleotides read TGTGCCACCAGTGATCCGGTCCTCAATGAGCAGTTCTTC.

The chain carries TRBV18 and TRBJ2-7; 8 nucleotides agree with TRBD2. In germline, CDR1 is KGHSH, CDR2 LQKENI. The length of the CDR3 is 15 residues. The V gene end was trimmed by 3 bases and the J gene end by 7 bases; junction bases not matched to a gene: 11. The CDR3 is CASSPESGGGREQYF. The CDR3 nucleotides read TGTGCCAGCTCACCGGAGTCGGGAGGGGGTAGGGAGCAGTACTTC.

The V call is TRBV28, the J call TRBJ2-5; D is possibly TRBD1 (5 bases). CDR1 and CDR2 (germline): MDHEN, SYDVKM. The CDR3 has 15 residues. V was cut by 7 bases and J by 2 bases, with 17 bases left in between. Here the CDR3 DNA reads TGTGCCAGCACCCTCGAAGGGGCACCGCAAGAGACCCAGTACTTC. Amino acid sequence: CASTLEGAPQETQYF.

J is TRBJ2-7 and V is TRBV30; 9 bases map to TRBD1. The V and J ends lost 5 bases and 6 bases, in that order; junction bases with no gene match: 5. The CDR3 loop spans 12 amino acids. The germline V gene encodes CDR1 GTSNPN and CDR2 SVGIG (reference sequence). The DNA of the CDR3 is TGTGCCTGGGGAGGGACAGGGCGCGAGCAGTACTTC. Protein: CAWGGTGREQYF.

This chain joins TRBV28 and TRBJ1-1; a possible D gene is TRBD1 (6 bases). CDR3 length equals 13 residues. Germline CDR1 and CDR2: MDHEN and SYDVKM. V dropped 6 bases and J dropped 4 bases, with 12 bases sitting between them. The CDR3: CASRGGTLTEAFF. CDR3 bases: TGTGCCAGCAGGGGAGGGACACTCACTGAAGCTTTCTTT.

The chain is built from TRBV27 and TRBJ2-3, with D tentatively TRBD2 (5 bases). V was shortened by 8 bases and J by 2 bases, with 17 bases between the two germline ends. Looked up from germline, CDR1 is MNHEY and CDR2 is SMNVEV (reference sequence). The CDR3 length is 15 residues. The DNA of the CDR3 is TGTGCCAGCTCGAACTTGAGGGATCTCACAGATACGCAGTATTTT. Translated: CASSNLRDLTDTQYF.

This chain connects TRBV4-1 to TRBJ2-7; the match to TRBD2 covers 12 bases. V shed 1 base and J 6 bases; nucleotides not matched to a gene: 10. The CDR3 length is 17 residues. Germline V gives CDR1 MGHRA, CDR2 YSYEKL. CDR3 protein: CASSQGLAGAEGGEQYF. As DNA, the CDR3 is TGCGCCAGCAGCCAAGGACTAGCGGGAGCGGAAGGGGGCGAGCAGTACTTC.

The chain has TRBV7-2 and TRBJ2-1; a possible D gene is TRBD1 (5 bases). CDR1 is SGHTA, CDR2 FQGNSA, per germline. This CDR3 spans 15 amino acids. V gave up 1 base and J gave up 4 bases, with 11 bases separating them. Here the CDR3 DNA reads TGTGCCAGCAGCTTAGTCTCAGGGTATTACAATGAGCAGTTCTTC. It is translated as CASSLVSGYYNEQFF.

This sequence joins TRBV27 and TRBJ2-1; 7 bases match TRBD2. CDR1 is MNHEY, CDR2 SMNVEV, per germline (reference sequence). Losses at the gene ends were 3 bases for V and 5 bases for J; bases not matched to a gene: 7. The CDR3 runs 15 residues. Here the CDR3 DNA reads TGTGCCAGCAGTTTTCGGACTAGTTGGGACAATGAGCAGTTCTTC. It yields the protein CASSFRTSWDNEQFF.

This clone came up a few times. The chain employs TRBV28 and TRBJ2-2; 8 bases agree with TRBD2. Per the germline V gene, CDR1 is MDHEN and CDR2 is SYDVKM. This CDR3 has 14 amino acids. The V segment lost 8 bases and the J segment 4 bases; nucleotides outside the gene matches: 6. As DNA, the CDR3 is TGTGCCAGCTTTAGCGGGGAGGCCACCGGGGAGCTGTTTTTT. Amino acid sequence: CASFSGEATGELFF.

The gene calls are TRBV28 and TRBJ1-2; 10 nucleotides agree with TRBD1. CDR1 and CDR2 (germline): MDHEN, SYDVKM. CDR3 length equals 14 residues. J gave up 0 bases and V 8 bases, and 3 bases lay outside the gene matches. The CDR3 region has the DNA TGTGCCAGCCGACAGGGGGCCGCTAACTATGGCTACACCTTC. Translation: CASRQGAANYGYTF.

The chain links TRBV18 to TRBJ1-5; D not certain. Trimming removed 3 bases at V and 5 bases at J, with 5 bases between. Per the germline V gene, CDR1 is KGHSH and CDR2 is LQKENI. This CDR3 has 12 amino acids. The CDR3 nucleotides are TGTGCCAGCTCACCCGGAGATCAGCCCCAGCATTTT. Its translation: CASSPGDQPQHF.

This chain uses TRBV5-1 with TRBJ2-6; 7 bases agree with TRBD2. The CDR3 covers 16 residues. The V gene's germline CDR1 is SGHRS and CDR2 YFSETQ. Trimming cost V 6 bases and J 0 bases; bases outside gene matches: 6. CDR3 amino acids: CASNGGSYSGANVLTF. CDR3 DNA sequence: TGCGCCAGCAATGGCGGGAGTTACTCTGGGGCCAACGTCCTGACTTTC.

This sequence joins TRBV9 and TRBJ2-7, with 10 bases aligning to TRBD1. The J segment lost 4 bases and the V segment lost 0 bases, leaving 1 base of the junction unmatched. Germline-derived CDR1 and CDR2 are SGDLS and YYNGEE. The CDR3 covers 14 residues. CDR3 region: CASSVVGQGYEQYF. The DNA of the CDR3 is TGTGCCAGCAGCGTAGTGGGACAGGGGTACGAGCAGTACTTC.

The CDR3 loop is CASGRRQTEQYF. The CDR3 bases are TGTGCTAGTGGGAGACGACAGACCGAGCAGTACTTC. The chain carries TRBV12-5 and TRBJ2-7; D is perhaps TRBD1 (5 bases). This CDR3 has 12 amino acids. Germline CDR1 reads LGHNT; CDR2 reads FRNRAP. Trimming pared 6 bases from V and 6 bases from J, leaving 12 bases between.

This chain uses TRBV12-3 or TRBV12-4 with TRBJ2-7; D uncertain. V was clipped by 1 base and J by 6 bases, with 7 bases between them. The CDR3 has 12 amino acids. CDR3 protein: CASSLGIAEQYF. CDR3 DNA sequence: TGTGCCAGCAGTTTAGGAATAGCCGAGCAGTACTTC.

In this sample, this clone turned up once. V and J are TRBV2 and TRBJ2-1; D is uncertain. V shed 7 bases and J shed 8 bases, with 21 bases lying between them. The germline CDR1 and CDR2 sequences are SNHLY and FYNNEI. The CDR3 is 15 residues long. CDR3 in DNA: TGTGCCAGCATCGTAACCTTCGGTGATCGGTATGAGCAGTTCTTC. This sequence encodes CASIVTFGDRYEQFF.

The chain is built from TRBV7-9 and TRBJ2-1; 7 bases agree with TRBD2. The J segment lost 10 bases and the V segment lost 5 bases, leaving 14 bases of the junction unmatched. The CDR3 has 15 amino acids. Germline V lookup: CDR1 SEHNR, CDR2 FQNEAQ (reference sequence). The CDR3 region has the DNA TGTGCCAGCAGCGACCCCGGGACTAAGTTGGGGGAGCAGTTCTTC. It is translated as CASSDPGTKLGEQFF. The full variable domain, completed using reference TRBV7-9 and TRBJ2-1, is DTGVSQNPRHKITKRGQNVTFRCDPISEHNRLYWYRQTLGQGPEFLTYFQNEAQLEKSRLLSDRFSAERPKGSFSTLEIQRTEQGDSAMYLCASSDPGTKLGEQFFGPGTRLTVL.

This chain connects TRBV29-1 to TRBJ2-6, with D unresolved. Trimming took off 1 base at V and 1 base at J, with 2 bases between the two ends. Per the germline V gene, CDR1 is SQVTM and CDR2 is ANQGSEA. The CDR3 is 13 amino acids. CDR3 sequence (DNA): TGCAGCGTTGAAGCATCTGGGGCCAACGTCCTGACTTTC. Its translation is CSVEASGANVLTF.

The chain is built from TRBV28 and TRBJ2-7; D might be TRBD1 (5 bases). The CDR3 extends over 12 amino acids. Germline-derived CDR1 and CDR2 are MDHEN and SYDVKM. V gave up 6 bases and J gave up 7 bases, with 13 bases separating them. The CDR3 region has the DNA TGTGCCAGCAGGACAGCCCTCGAGGAGCAGTACTTC. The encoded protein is CASRTALEEQYF.

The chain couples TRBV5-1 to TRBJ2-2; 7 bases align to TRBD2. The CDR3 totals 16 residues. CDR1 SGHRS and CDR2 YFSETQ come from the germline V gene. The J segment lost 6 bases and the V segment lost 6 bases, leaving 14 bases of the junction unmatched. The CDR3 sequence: CASMVSASGEAGELFF. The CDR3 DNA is TGCGCCAGCATGGTTTCGGCAAGCGGGGAGGCCGGGGAGCTGTTTTTT.

CDR3 loop: CAWTDSADTQYF. As DNA, the CDR3 is TGTGCCTGGACCGACTCCGCCGATACGCAGTATTTT. The chain uses TRBV30 and TRBJ2-3; no clear D. This CDR3 spans 12 amino acids. CDR1 and CDR2 from the germline V gene are GTSNPN and SVGIG (reference sequence). Trimming removed 4 bases from V and 6 bases from J, with 11 bases in between.

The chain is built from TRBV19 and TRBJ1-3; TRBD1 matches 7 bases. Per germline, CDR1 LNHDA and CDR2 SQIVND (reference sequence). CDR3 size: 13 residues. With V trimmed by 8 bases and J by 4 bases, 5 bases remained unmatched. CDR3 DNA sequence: TGTGCCAGTGGGGACAGTCTAGGAAACACCATATATTTT. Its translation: CASGDSLGNTIYF.

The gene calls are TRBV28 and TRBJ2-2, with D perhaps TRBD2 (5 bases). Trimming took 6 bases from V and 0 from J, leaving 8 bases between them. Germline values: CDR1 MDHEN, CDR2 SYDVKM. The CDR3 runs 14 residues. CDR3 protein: CASRDFANTGELFF. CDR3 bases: TGTGCCAGCAGGGACTTCGCGAACACCGGGGAGCTGTTTTTT.

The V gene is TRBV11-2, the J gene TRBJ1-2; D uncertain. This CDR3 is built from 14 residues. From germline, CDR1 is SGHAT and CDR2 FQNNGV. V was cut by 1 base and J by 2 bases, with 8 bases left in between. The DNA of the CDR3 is TGTGCCAGCAGCTTAGTCGTGTCGAACTATGGCTACACCTTC. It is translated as CASSLVVSNYGYTF. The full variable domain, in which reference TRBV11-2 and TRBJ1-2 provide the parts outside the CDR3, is EAGVAQSPRYKIIEKRQSVAFWCNPISGHATLYWYQQILGQGPKLLIQFQNNGVVDDSQLPKDRFSAERLKGVDSTLKIQPAKLEDSAVYLCASSLVVSNYGYTFGSGTRLTVV.

The CDR3 spells CASSPGLLRETQYF. As DNA, the CDR3 is TGTGCCAGCAGCCCTGGACTCCTGAGAGAGACCCAGTACTTC. The chain carries TRBV6-2 or TRBV6-3 and TRBJ2-5; perhaps TRBD2 as D (5 bases). With 6 bases removed from V and 4 bases from J, the gap between germline ends came to 15 bases. Germline assignment: CDR1 MNHEY and CDR2 SVGEGT. This CDR3 is built from 14 residues.

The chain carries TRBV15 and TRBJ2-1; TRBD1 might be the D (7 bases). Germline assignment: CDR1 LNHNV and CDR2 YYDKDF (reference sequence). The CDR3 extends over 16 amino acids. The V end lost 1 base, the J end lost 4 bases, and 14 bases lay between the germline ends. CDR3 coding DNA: TGTGCCACCAGCAGAGGGGGGCCAGGGGGGTACAATGAGCAGTTCTTC. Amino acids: CATSRGGPGGYNEQFF.